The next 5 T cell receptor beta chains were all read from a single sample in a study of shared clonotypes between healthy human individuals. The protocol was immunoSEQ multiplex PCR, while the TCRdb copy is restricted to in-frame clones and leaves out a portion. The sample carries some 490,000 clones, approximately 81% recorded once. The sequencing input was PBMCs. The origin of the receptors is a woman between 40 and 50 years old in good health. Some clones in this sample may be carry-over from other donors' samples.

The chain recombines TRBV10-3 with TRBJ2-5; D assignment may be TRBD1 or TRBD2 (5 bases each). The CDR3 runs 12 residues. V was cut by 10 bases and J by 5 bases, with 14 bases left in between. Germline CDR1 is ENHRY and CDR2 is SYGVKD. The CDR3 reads CATQRGGETQYF. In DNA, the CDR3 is TGTGCCACCCAGAGGGGTGGGGAGACCCAGTACTTC.

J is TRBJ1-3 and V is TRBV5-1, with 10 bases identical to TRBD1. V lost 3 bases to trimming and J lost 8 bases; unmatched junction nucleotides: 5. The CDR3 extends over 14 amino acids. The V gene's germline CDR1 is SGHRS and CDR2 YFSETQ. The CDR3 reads CASSSGQGIDTIYF. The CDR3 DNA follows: TGCGCCAGCAGCTCGGGACAGGGGATAGACACCATATATTTT.

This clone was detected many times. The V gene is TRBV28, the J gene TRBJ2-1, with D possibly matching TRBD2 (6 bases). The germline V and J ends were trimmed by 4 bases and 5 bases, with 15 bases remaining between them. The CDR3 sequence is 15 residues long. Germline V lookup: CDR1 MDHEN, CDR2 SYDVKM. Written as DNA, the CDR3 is TGTGCCAGCAGTTCTAGGGCTCGGGGGAACAATGAGCAGTTCTTC. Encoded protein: CASSSRARGNNEQFF.

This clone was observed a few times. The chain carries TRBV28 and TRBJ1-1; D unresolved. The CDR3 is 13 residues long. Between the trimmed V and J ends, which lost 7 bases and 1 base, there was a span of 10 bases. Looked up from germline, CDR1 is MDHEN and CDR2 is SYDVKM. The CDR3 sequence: CASKGRQNTEAFF. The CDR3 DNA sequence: TGTGCCAGCAAAGGGCGACAGAACACTGAAGCTTTCTTT.

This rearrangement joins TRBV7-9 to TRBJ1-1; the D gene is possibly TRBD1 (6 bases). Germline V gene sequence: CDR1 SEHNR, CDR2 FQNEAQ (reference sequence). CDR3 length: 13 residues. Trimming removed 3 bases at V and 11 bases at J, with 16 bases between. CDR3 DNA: TGTGCCAGCAGCTTCACAGGGTCGAGCTCGGCTTTCTTT. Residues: CASSFTGSSSAFF. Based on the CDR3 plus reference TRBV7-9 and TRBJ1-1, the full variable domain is DTGVSQNPRHKITKRGQNVTFRCDPISEHNRLYWYRQTLGQGPEFLTYFQNEAQLEKSRLLSDRFSAERPKGSFSTLEIQRTEQGDSAMYLCASSFTGSSSAFFGQGTRLTVV.